This T cell receptor beta chain was recorded in a study of regulatory T cells in long-lasting Graves disease. This clonotype appeared many times. Its target is unknown. The CDR3 consists of 16 residues. CDR1 and CDR2 from the germline V gene are SGHRS and YFSETQ. The trim removed 3 bases at V and 3 bases at J, leaving 10 bases unmatched. Whole-study results and caveats: Accuracy could have been hurt by small sample size. New patients shared fewer public clonotypes (over 900) than persistent patients did (roughly 2,700).

Through Arm-PCR of CDR3 regions and iRepertoire HTBI primers, TCR beta libraries were built. Each CDR3 protein gets one entry after TCRdb re-called the multiplex PCR reads with MiXCR. The data hold around 460,000 distinct CDR3 sequences, with 11% to 15% observed a single time. Time point in this sample: newly diagnosed GD, antithyroid drugs for less than 3 months. Extracted PBMC RNA gave rise to the TCR library. In each case, Graves' disease was diagnosed per American Thyroid Association guidelines. The data also belong to a second study, concerning T cells in Graves' hyperthyroidism and ophthalmopathy. Turning to that study: In the first-round RT-PCR of the TCR CDR3, the HTBI primer set was used.

This receptor was taken from a woman aged 50 to 60 with Graves disease. The specimen was peripheral blood mononuclear cells (PBMCs), collected at new diagnosis, from a patient treated with antithyroid drugs. V usage is TRBV5-1 and J usage is TRBJ2-7, with 9 bases aligning to TRBD2. This CDR3 reads CASSWGVAGEDYEQYF. CDR3 in DNA: TGCGCCAGCAGCTGGGGTGTAGCGGGAGAGGACTACGAGCAGTACTTC. Supplemented by reference TRBV5-1 and TRBJ2-7, the full variable domain reads KAGVTQTPRYLIKTRGQQVTLSCSPISGHRSVSWYQQTPGQGLQFLFEYFSETQRNKGNFPGRFSGRQFSNSRSEMNVSTLELGDSALYLCASSWGVAGEDYEQYFGPGTRLTVT.